The present TCR beta chain was sequenced within a study of vaccination effects on CD4 cells after COVID-19. After removal of 4 bases from V and 4 bases from J, the junction contained 3 bases not matched to a gene. This CDR3 region has 15 residues. Germline V gene data show CDR1 as WNHNN and CDR2 as SYGVQD (reference sequence). On this clone: Its matching antigen is unknown.

Isolating CD4+ T cells followed approximately 11 days of culture. The data were produced by immunoSEQ multiplex PCR, yet TCRdb's version contains in-frame clones alone and is incomplete. The sample carries 70,000 to 75,000 clones, approximately 77% recorded once. This specimen was CD4+ T cells from PBMCs cultured without peptide, taken before COVID-19 vaccination. The sequence came from a human donor who received a COVID-19 vaccine. The gene calls are TRBV10-1 and TRBJ2-1; 11 bases are a match to TRBD2. In DNA, the CDR3 is TGCGCCAGCAGTGGCGGACTAGCGGGTTACAATGAGCAGTTCTTC. It codes for CASSGGLAGYNEQFF.